These 25 T cell receptor beta chains came from one sample sequenced in a study of T cells in Graves' hyperthyroidism and ophthalmopathy. The source material, RNA transcripts, was used to amplify TCR beta CDR3 regions. HTBI primers drove first-round RT-PCR of the TCR CDR3. TCRdb itself ran the multiplex PCR reads through MiXCR, one entry per CDR3 protein. The sample has hundreds of thousands of distinct CDR3 sequences, approximately 20% seen once. The sample taken for sequencing was blood. The receptor source for this set is a man aged 35-49 years with Graves' ophthalmopathy.

This clonotype has only a few counts. The chain carries TRBV7-9 and TRBJ2-7, with 7 bases identical to TRBD1. V shed 5 bases and J 7 bases; nucleotides not matched to a gene: 14. This CDR3 region has 15 residues. CDR1 SEHNR and CDR2 FQNEAQ come from the germline V gene (reference sequence). The CDR3 region is CASSLSRDRPLEQYF. The CDR3 coding sequence is TGTGCCAGCAGCCTAAGCCGGGACAGACCTCTGGAGCAGTACTTC.

V is TRBV20-1 and J is TRBJ1-3; TRBD1 matches at 9 bases. Germline lookup yields CDR1 DFQATT and CDR2 SNEGSKA (reference sequence). CDR3 size: 15 residues. V lost 0 bases to trimming and J lost 4 bases; unmatched junction nucleotides: 4. The CDR3 reads CSARETGGSGNTIYF. As DNA, the CDR3 is TGCAGTGCTAGAGAGACAGGGGGTTCGGGAAACACCATATATTTT.

This clonotype occurred many times. The genes are TRBV7-6 and TRBJ2-2; 7 bases are a match to TRBD1. This CDR3 comprises 13 residues. The germline V gene has CDR1 SGHVS and CDR2 FNYEAQ. Trimming removed 5 bases from V and 6 bases from J; junction bases left unmatched: 3. Here the CDR3 DNA reads TGTGCCAGCAGCGACGACAGGGCCGGGGAGCTGTTTTTT. As protein: CASSDDRAGELFF.

This clonotype was seen only once. V usage is TRBV4-3 and J usage is TRBJ2-1; D ambiguous. CDR1 is LGHNA, CDR2 YSLEER, per germline. Trimming removed 1 base from V and 0 bases from J, with 10 bases in between. CDR3 length equals 16 residues. As DNA, the CDR3 is TGCGCCAGCAGCCAAGGGGTAGCAAGCTCCTACAATGAGCAGTTCTTC. Amino acid sequence: CASSQGVASSYNEQFF.

The chain has TRBV5-1 and TRBJ2-2; D gene unclear. Deletions cut 4 bases from V and 0 bases from J, with 13 bases between. The CDR3 is 16 residues long. CDR1 is SGHRS, CDR2 YFSETQ, per germline. The CDR3 DNA is TGCGCCAGCAGCCTCGGACCCCACTCGAACACCGGGGAGCTGTTTTTT. Translation gives CASSLGPHSNTGELFF.

The chain has TRBV7-8 and TRBJ2-5, with 9 nucleotides matching TRBD2. Germline CDR1 reads SGHVS; CDR2 reads FQNEAQ. The V segment lost 1 base and the J segment 5 bases; nucleotides outside the gene matches: 14. The CDR3 is made up of 18 amino acids. CDR3: CASSLGGTSWAGGETQYF. CDR3 sequence (DNA): TGTGCCAGCAGCTTAGGGGGGACTAGCTGGGCGGGAGGGGAGACCCAGTACTTC.

This clonotype was counted a few times. The chain combines TRBV19 with TRBJ2-7, with D unclear. This CDR3 has 18 residues. The germline V and J ends were trimmed by 3 bases and 0 bases, with 21 bases remaining between them. Germline lookup yields CDR1 LNHDA and CDR2 SQIVND (reference sequence). The CDR3 spells CASSIRVVGVVSSYEQYF. CDR3 in DNA: TGTGCCAGTAGTATTAGGGTGGTTGGCGTTGTGTCCTCCTACGAGCAGTACTTC. Together with reference TRBV19 and TRBJ2-7, the CDR3 gives the full variable domain: DGGITQSPKYLFRKEGQNVTLSCEQNLNHDAMYWYRQDPGQGLRLIYYSQIVNDFQKGDIAEGYSVSREKKESFPLTVTSAQKNPTAFYLCASSIRVVGVVSSYEQYFGPGTRLTVT.

The chain is built from TRBV10-3 and TRBJ2-2; no definite D call. CDR1 is ENHRY, CDR2 SYGVKD, per germline. Deletions cut 10 bases from V and 6 bases from J, with 18 bases between. The CDR3 has 14 residues. CDR3 sequence (DNA): TGTGCCACCTCCTTTTTGGACCCGGCCGGGGAGCTGTTTTTT. It encodes CATSFLDPAGELFF.

This clonotype came up many times. The rearrangement links TRBV2 to TRBJ1-5; D may be TRBD1 (6 bases). The CDR3 is made up of 14 amino acids. V gave up 5 bases and J gave up 7 bases, with 15 bases separating them. Germline lookup yields CDR1 SNHLY and CDR2 FYNNEI. The CDR3: CASSTDRRDQPQHF. Written as DNA, the CDR3 is TGTGCCAGCAGTACCGACAGGAGGGACCAGCCCCAGCATTTT.

Regarding this clonotype: The conserved closing phenylalanine or tryptophan is absent in this CDR3, likely reflecting a read error. The chain uses TRBV7-2 and TRBJ2-7; 11 nucleotides align to TRBD2. J lost 1 base, V lost 5 bases, and 4 bases had no gene match. The CDR3 sequence is 15 residues long. Germline V gives CDR1 SGHTA, CDR2 FQGNSA. CDR3 sequence: CASSTGLAVSYEQYL. The CDR3 coding sequence is TGTGCCAGCAGCACGGGACTAGCGGTTTCCTACGAGCAGTACCTC.

This CDR3 is CASSPDNGGEKLFF. CDR3 sequence (DNA): TGTGCCAGCAGCCCGGACAATGGCGGTGAAAAACTGTTTTTT. This rearrangement joins TRBV7-9 to TRBJ1-4, with D maybe TRBD1 (5 bases). This CDR3 has 14 amino acids. Trimming took off 5 bases at V and 7 bases at J, with 14 bases between the two ends. Germline CDR1 and CDR2: SEHNR and FQNEAQ (reference sequence). The whole variable domain, filled in from reference TRBV7-9 and TRBJ1-4, reads DTGVSQNPRHKITKRGQNVTFRCDPISEHNRLYWYRQTLGQGPEFLTYFQNEAQLEKSRLLSDRFSAERPKGSFSTLEIQRTEQGDSAMYLCASSPDNGGEKLFFGSGTQLSVL.

The table lists this clonotype with many counts. The V call is TRBV18, the J call TRBJ2-7, with 9 bases that match TRBD1. The CDR3 length is 14 residues. J was trimmed by 9 bases and V by 2 bases; bases with no gene match: 8. The V gene's germline CDR1 is KGHSH and CDR2 LQKENI. The chain's CDR3 is CASSPTGTGTGQYF. CDR3 DNA: TGTGCCAGCTCACCAACGGGGACAGGGACGGGGCAGTACTTC.

This clonotype has more than one count but fewer than ten. The chain employs TRBV10-3 and TRBJ1-1; possible D gene TRBD1, 5 bases. Between the trimmed V and J ends, which lost 0 bases and 1 base, there was a span of 12 bases. Germline CDR1 ENHRY, CDR2 SYGVKD. There are 16 residues in the CDR3. The CDR3 nucleotides are TGTGCCATCAGTGAGTCTTCAGGGAAGACGAACACTGAAGCTTTCTTT. Protein: CAISESSGKTNTEAFF.

The rearrangement links TRBV30 to TRBJ1-1, with D perhaps TRBD1 (5 bases). The CDR3 consists of 15 residues. Between the trimmed V and J ends, which lost 0 bases and 5 bases, there was a span of 16 bases. Germline V gene sequence: CDR1 GTSNPN, CDR2 SVGIG (reference sequence). The CDR3 coding sequence is TGTGCCTGGAGTGTAGGACGGGGGGGATGGACTGAAGCTTTCTTT. The encoded protein is CAWSVGRGGWTEAFF.

This clonotype was seen a handful of times. The J gene is TRBJ1-3, the V gene TRBV27, with no clear D. Germline lookup yields CDR1 MNHEY and CDR2 SMNVEV (reference sequence). Trimming removed 0 bases from V and 0 bases from J, with 15 bases in between. The CDR3 is 18 amino acids. The CDR3 reads CASSLSLKKTFSGNTIYF. Written as DNA, the CDR3 is TGTGCCAGCAGTTTATCCCTAAAGAAGACGTTCTCTGGAAACACCATATATTTT.

This clonotype was observed many times. The rearrangement uses TRBV5-8 and TRBJ1-2; D gene unclear. The ends were cut back, 4 bases at V and 4 bases at J, with 5 bases in the middle. The germline V gene has CDR1 SGHTS and CDR2 YDEGEE. The CDR3 sequence is 11 residues long. CDR3 in amino acids: CASSNGYGYTF. The CDR3 DNA reads as TGTGCCAGCAGCAATGGCTATGGCTACACCTTC.

This clonotype was recorded many times. The CDR3 spells CASSPGGTGVDTQYF. The CDR3, as DNA: TGTGCCAGCTCACCAGGCGGGACAGGGGTCGATACGCAGTATTTT. The chain uses TRBV18 and TRBJ2-3, with TRBD1 matching 10 bases. Germline CDR1 is KGHSH and CDR2 is LQKENI. The CDR3 length is 15 residues. Trimming at V came to 2 bases and at J to 6 bases, leaving 5 bases not matched to a gene.

The CDR3 region is CASSEYRGSQETQYF. CDR3 nucleotide sequence: TGTGCCAGCAGTGAATACCGGGGTTCCCAAGAGACCCAGTACTTC. The chain is built from TRBV25-1 and TRBJ2-5; maybe TRBD2 (5 bases). Germline values: CDR1 MGHDK, CDR2 SYGVNS. V lost 0 bases, J lost 1 base, and 9 bases lay in between. The CDR3 has 15 residues.

The chain couples TRBV5-1 to TRBJ2-3, with 11 bases identical to TRBD2. V lost 0 bases and J lost 6; bases outside the gene matches: 9. The CDR3 length is 17 residues. Germline-derived CDR1 and CDR2 are SGHRS and YFSETQ. This CDR3 reads CASSLEGSGGARDTQYF. Written as DNA, the CDR3 is TGCGCCAGCAGCTTGGAGGGTAGCGGGGGGGCCAGGGATACGCAGTATTTT. Combining the CDR3 with reference TRBV5-1 and TRBJ2-3 gives the whole variable domain KAGVTQTPRYLIKTRGQQVTLSCSPISGHRSVSWYQQTPGQGLQFLFEYFSETQRNKGNFPGRFSGRQFSNSRSEMNVSTLELGDSALYLCASSLEGSGGARDTQYFGPGTRLTVL.

The gene calls are TRBV5-1 and TRBJ1-4; no definite D call. CDR1 is SGHRS and CDR2 is YFSETQ in the germline V gene. The CDR3 contains 15 residues. Trimming removed 1 base at V and 8 bases at J, with 15 bases between. The CDR3 sequence is CASSLSGRREEKLFF. The CDR3 DNA reads as TGCGCCAGCAGCTTGTCTGGCAGGCGGGAAGAAAAACTGTTTTTT.

This clonotype was observed a few times. This sequence joins TRBV27 and TRBJ2-2; 10 bases fit TRBD2. Germline assignment: CDR1 MNHEY and CDR2 SMNVEV (reference sequence). The CDR3 totals 17 residues. The V and J ends lost 2 bases and 3 bases, in that order; junction bases with no gene match: 6. For the CDR3, the DNA is TGTGCCAGCAGTTTAAAGGGCCTAGCGGGAGACACCGGGGAGCTGTTTTTT. It is translated as CASSLKGLAGDTGELFF.

On this clonotype: A much larger clone differs from this one at a single base, so this may be a read error. This chain joins TRBV29-1 and TRBJ2-7; 7 bases fit TRBD1. Germline CDR1 and CDR2: SQVTM and ANQGSEA. The V segment lost 7 bases and the J segment 2 bases; nucleotides outside the gene matches: 2. The CDR3 is made up of 11 amino acids. The CDR3, as DNA: TGCAGCGCGACAGGGCCCTACGAGCAGTACTTC. This encodes CSATGPYEQYF.

The chain carries TRBV7-9 and TRBJ1-6; 9 nucleotides match TRBD1. The trim removed 4 bases at V and 12 bases at J, leaving 10 bases unmatched. The CDR3 covers 15 residues. CDR1 SEHNR and CDR2 FQNEAQ come from the germline V gene (reference sequence). The chain's CDR3 is CASSSSDRGNGPLHF. In nucleotides, the CDR3 is TGTGCCAGCAGCTCCTCTGACAGGGGGAACGGACCCCTCCACTTT.

In its sample, this clonotype was seen many times. The J gene is TRBJ2-2, the V gene TRBV2; D is perhaps TRBD2 (7 bases). The CDR3 extends over 15 amino acids. CDR1 is SNHLY and CDR2 is FYNNEI in the germline V gene. V gave up 6 bases and J gave up 4 bases, with 15 bases separating them. CDR3 protein: CASSPGGRRTGELFF. The CDR3, as DNA: TGTGCCAGCAGCCCCGGGGGGCGACGCACCGGGGAGCTGTTTTTT.

The chain employs TRBV5-6 and TRBJ2-3; D is uncertain. The CDR3 spans 13 residues. V was pared by 3 bases and J by 7 bases, with 12 bases between. Germline loops: CDR1 SGHDT, CDR2 YYEEEE. For the CDR3, the DNA is TGTGCCAGCAGCTGGTCGAGGACCAATACGCAGTATTTT. Translation gives CASSWSRTNTQYF. The full variable domain, its missing parts supplied by reference TRBV5-6 and TRBJ2-3, is DAGVTQSPTHLIKTRGQQVTLRCSPKSGHDTVSWYQQALGQGPQFIFQYYEEEERQRGNFPDRFSGHQFPNYSSELNVNALLLGDSALYLCASSWSRTNTQYFGPGTRLTVL.